This is a list of T cell receptor beta chains from one sample in a study of regulatory T cells in long-lasting Graves disease. MiXCR was run by TCRdb on the multiplex PCR reads, yielding one entry per CDR3 protein. The sample has about 440,000 distinct CDR3 sequences, around 14% seen once. This sample was also put to use in a study of T cells in Graves' hyperthyroidism and ophthalmopathy.

Sample: peripheral blood mononuclear cells (PBMCs), taken at new diagnosis, from a patient treated with antithyroid drugs. These receptors were collected from a woman aged 25 to 39 with Graves disease. Each CDR3 is given with its conserved first and last residue. The D gene is left open where the match is weak. Clone size is given for some rows only: seen once, a few or many times, or a class if the clone is expanded.

TRBV18	.	.	TRBJ2-3	TGTGCCAGCTCACCGGGACTGTGCACAGATACGCAGTATTTT	CASSPGLCTDTQYF
TRBV29-1	many	.	TRBJ1-2	TGCAGCGTTGAAGATCGGGCAGGCGATGGTGGCTACACCTTC	CSVEDRAGDGGYTF
TRBV19	.	TRBD1	TRBJ1-6	TGTGCCAGTGAACCGGGACAGGGGGCCAAAAGCTATAATTCACCCCTCCACTTT	CASEPGQGAKSYNSPLHF
TRBV20-1	.	.	TRBJ1-1	TGCAGTGCCTCAGGCCCCAGGGCAACTGAAGCTTTCTTT	CSASGPRATEAFF
TRBV4-2	.	.	TRBJ2-7	TGTGCCAGCACCCCAAATACTGGTTCGGGGTACACCTACGAGCAGTACTTC	CASTPNTGSGYTYEQYF
TRBV6-5	many	.	TRBJ1-5	TGTGCCAGCAGTTACCTTGGGGAGCTCAATCAGCCCCAGCATTTT	CASSYLGELNQPQHF
TRBV10-3	many	TRBD1	TRBJ1-3	TGTGCCACCAGACAGGGAGCGCCCTCTGGAAACACCATATATTTT	CATRQGAPSGNTIYF
TRBV25-1	.	.	TRBJ2-2	TGTGCCAGCAGTGATTTTTTCGAGTTTGAGGCTACCGGGGAGCTGTTTTTT	CASSDFFEFEATGELFF
TRBV11-2	many	.	TRBJ1-1	TGTGCCAGCAGCCCCTACGGGGGGGGTGAAGCTTTCTTT	CASSPYGGGEAFF
TRBV19	.	.	TRBJ2-5	TGTGCCAGTTCCAGGGCCCACTGGGGAGAGACCCAGTACTTC	CASSRAHWGETQYF
TRBV20-1	few	.	TRBJ1-6	TGCAGTGCTAGAGACGCACCCGGGGATGGCTCACCCCTCCACTTT	CSARDAPGDGSPLHF
TRBV12-3/TRBV12-4	.	.	TRBJ2-1	TGTGCCAGCAATTCAAGACAGAGCTCCTACAATGAGCAGTTCTTC	CASNSRQSSYNEQFF
TRBV30	.	.	TRBJ2-7	TGTGCCTGGAGTATAAACAGGTCCTACGAGCAGTACTTC	CAWSINRSYEQYF
TRBV12-3/TRBV12-4	many	TRBD1	TRBJ2-2	TGTGCCAGCAGTTTACACAGGGGGAGCACCGGGGAGCTGTTTTTT	CASSLHRGSTGELFF
TRBV30	few	.	TRBJ2-2	TGTGCCTGGAGTGGTTTATTCGCGAACACCGGGGAGCTGTTTTTT	CAWSGLFANTGELFF
TRBV11-3	few	.	TRBJ2-3	TGTGCCAGCAGCTACGACGGACAAACACGGGATACGCAGTATTTT	CASSYDGQTRDTQYF
TRBV20-1	few	.	TRBJ2-7	TGCAGTGCTAGGGGCCCCCGGGGGCACGAGCAGTACTTC	CSARGPRGHEQYF
TRBV7-9	many	TRBD2	TRBJ2-5	TGTGCCAGCAGCTTAGGGACTAGCGGGCGGCAAGAGACCCAGTACTTC	CASSLGTSGRQETQYF
TRBV10-2	few	TRBD2	TRBJ2-1	TGCGCCAGCAGTGAGTGGGCGGGAGGCCACGGATACAATGAGCAGTTCTTC	CASSEWAGGHGYNEQFF
TRBV6-5	few	.	TRBJ1-3	TGTGCCAGCAGTTATGGGCGGACTGGAAACACCATATATTTT	CASSYGRTGNTIYF
TRBV20-1	many	TRBD2	TRBJ2-7	TGCAGTGCTAGTCGCGGGAGGGCCTACGAGCAGTACTTC	CSASRGRAYEQYF
TRBV25-1	.	.	TRBJ2-3	TGTGCCAGCAGTGGTCGGGAGTGGAGTCCAGATACGCAGTATTTT	CASSGREWSPDTQYF
TRBV18	many	.	TRBJ2-7	TGTGCCAGCTCACCGGGGCTGGGGACCTACGAGCAGTACTTC	CASSPGLGTYEQYF
TRBV10-2	.	TRBD1	TRBJ1-2	TGCGCCAGCATAGAGACAGGGACTGGCTACACCTTC	CASIETGTGYTF
TRBV20-1	once	.	TRBJ1-5	TGCAGTGCTAGACTGGTAGCTAATCAGCCCCAGCATTTT	CSARLVANQPQHF
TRBV27	many	.	TRBJ1-3	TGTGCCAGCAGTTTTCGGGGCAGCTCTGGAAACACCATATATTTT	CASSFRGSSGNTIYF
TRBV6-1	.	.	TRBJ2-2	TGTGCCCAGGGACTGCCTAACGGGGAGCTGTTTTTT	CAQGLPNGELFF
TRBV11-2	many	.	TRBJ1-1	TGTGCCAGCAGCTTAGATCCCCGTCTGGCTTTCTTT	CASSLDPRLAFF
TRBV6-1	many	.	TRBJ2-1	TGTGCCAGCAGTGAAGCGCTTCGTGAGCAGTTCTTC	CASSEALREQFF
TRBV13	many	TRBD2	TRBJ2-7	TGTGCCAGCAGCACTCGGACTAGCGGGAGTTCCTACGAGCAGTACTTC	CASSTRTSGSSYEQYF
TRBV24-1	.	.	TRBJ1-5	TGTGCCACCAGTGACCACGCTAATCAGCCCCAGCATTTT	CATSDHANQPQHF
TRBV20-1	many	.	TRBJ2-7	TGCAGTGCTAGCGATACGTGGCGACCCTACGAGCAGTACTTC	CSASDTWRPYEQYF
TRBV28	few	.	TRBJ1-2	TGTGCCAGCAGTTTAGCTACAGAGAGCCAGGGCTATGGCTACACCTTC	CASSLATESQGYGYTF
TRBV4-1	many	.	TRBJ2-7	TGCGCCAGCAGCCAAGGAGGCGGTAAGGCCTACGAGCAGTACTTC	CASSQGGGKAYEQYF
TRBV5-8	few	.	TRBJ2-4	TGTGCCAGCAGCCAGACGACAGTAGCCAAAAACATTCAGTACTTC	CASSQTTVAKNIQYF
TRBV5-1	many	TRBD2	TRBJ2-4	TGCGCCAGCAGCTTGCGGACTAGCAAAGGGGGTAGCAACATTCAGTACTTC	CASSLRTSKGGSNIQYF
TRBV6-4	many	TRBD1	TRBJ2-5	TGTGCCAGCAGCCCCGGGACAGGGGATCAAGAGACCCAGTACTTC	CASSPGTGDQETQYF
TRBV7-8	many	.	TRBJ2-7	TGTGCCAGCAGCTTATGGGTGGCTTCCTCCTACGAGCAGTACTTC	CASSLWVASSYEQYF
TRBV2	.	.	TRBJ2-2	TGTGCCAGCAGTGCCCCTCAGAAGAACACCGGGGAGCTGTTTTTT	CASSAPQKNTGELFF
TRBV5-1	many	.	TRBJ1-3	TGCGCCAGCAGCTCGACCGGGACATACGGAAACACCATATATTTT	CASSSTGTYGNTIYF
TRBV20-1	many	.	TRBJ2-1	TGCAGTGCTAGAAGCGGACTTCAGTTCTTC	CSARSGLQFF
TRBV6-1	many	.	TRBJ1-1	TGTGCCAGCAGTGAAGTCCAGGGCAGGGAGCTTGAAGCTTTCTTT	CASSEVQGRELEAFF
TRBV3-1	.	.	TRBJ1-3	TGTGCCAGCAGCCAAGGCGGGTCTGGGGGAAACACCATATATTTT	CASSQGGSGGNTIYF
TRBV6-2/TRBV6-3	many	.	TRBJ2-3	TGTGCCAGCAGTTCCCTAAGGACAGCTAGCACAGATACGCAGTATTTT	CASSSLRTASTDTQYF
TRBV2	many	TRBD1	TRBJ1-5	TGTGCCAGCACAGGGGGTCATAATCAGCCCCAGCATTTT	CASTGGHNQPQHF